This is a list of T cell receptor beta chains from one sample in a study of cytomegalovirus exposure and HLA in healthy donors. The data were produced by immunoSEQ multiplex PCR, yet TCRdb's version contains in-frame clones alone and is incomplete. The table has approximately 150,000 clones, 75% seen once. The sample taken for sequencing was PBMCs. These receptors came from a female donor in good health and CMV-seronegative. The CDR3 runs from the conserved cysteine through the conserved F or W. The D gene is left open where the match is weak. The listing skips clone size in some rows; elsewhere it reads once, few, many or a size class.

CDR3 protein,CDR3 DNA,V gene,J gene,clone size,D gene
CASSSRVDEQFF,TGTGCCAGCAGCTCCCGAGTCGATGAGCAGTTCTTC,TRBV7-2,TRBJ2-1,.,.
CAWSPGNTEAFF,TGTGCCTGGAGTCCCGGGAACACTGAAGCTTTCTTT,TRBV30,TRBJ1-1,.,.
CASSSPPTHGYTF,TGTGCCAGCAGTTCGCCTCCTACCCATGGCTACACCTTC,TRBV27,TRBJ1-2,.,.
CASSGTSGKDTQYF,TGTGCCAGCAGCGGGACTAGCGGGAAGGATACGCAGTATTTT,TRBV9,TRBJ2-3,.,TRBD2
CASSIIPSGGAGFRELFF,TGTGCCAGTAGTATTATACCGAGCGGGGGGGCCGGTTTCCGGGAGCTGTTTTTT,TRBV19,TRBJ2-2,few,TRBD2
CASSQKLAGGPDTQYF,TGTGCCAGCAGCCAAAAACTGGCGGGAGGGCCAGATACGCAGTATTTT,TRBV4-2,TRBJ2-3,.,TRBD2
CSVAGVSGGELFF,TGCAGCGTTGCGGGGGTCTCGGGCGGGGAGCTGTTTTTT,TRBV29-1,TRBJ2-2,few,.
CASSTKGLAEDQQYF,TGTGCCAGCAGCACCAAGGGTCTAGCCGAGGATCAGCAGTACTTC,TRBV7-2,TRBJ2-7,.,.
CATSREPGYQETQYF,TGTGCCACCAGCAGAGAACCGGGATATCAAGAGACCCAGTACTTC,TRBV15,TRBJ2-5,.,.
CASNQGSRVTEAFF,TGCGCCAGCAACCAAGGCAGCCGGGTCACTGAAGCTTTCTTT,TRBV4-1,TRBJ1-1,.,.
CSGWDRVGTEAFF,TGCAGCGGGTGGGACAGGGTCGGCACTGAAGCTTTCTTT,TRBV29-1,TRBJ1-1,.,TRBD1
CASSYPDREGYTF,TGTGCCAGCAGTTACCCCGACAGGGAAGGCTACACCTTC,TRBV6-5,TRBJ1-2,.,TRBD1
CASSPQSQPNEQFF,TGTGCCAGCTCACCACAGAGCCAACCGAATGAGCAGTTCTTC,TRBV18,TRBJ2-1,.,.
CASSLGGQETQYF,TGTGCCAGCAGTCTGGGGGGCCAAGAGACCCAGTACTTC,TRBV2,TRBJ2-5,.,.
CASSPDTNQPQHF,TGTGCCAGCAGCCCAGACACAAATCAGCCCCAGCATTTT,TRBV28,TRBJ1-5,.,.
CASSQRGKNIQYF,TGCGCCAGCAGCCAACGGGGGAAAAACATTCAGTACTTC,TRBV4-3,TRBJ2-4,few,.
CASQGAREKLFF,TGTGCCTCCCAGGGGGCACGTGAAAAACTGTTTTTT,TRBV30,TRBJ1-4,.,TRBD1
CASSFNRQSNSPLHF,TGTGCCAGCAGCTTTAACAGGCAATCCAATTCACCCCTCCACTTT,TRBV7-8,TRBJ1-6,.,.
CASSLQGNTEAFF,TGTGCCAGCAGCTTACAGGGAAACACTGAAGCTTTCTTT,TRBV5-4,TRBJ1-1,.,.
CASSLRDREGETQYF,TGTGCCAGCAGCCTTAGGGACAGGGAAGGAGAGACCCAGTACTTC,TRBV9,TRBJ2-5,few,TRBD1
CASSPGTRQETQYF,TGTGCCAGCAGCCCCGGGACAAGACAAGAGACCCAGTACTTC,TRBV28,TRBJ2-5,.,.
CASSSSGTGVLGHEKLFF,TGTGCCAGCAGCTCATCCGGGACAGGGGTTTTAGGGCATGAAAAACTGTTTTTT,TRBV11-2,TRBJ1-4,.,TRBD1
CASSLAGTGPFNEQFF,TGTGCCAGCAGCTTAGCGGGGACAGGGCCATTCAATGAGCAGTTCTTC,TRBV7-9,TRBJ2-1,.,TRBD1
CASSQAGPTYRFLQYF,TGCGCCAGCAGCCAGGCCGGTCCCACTTACAGATTCCTGCAGTATTTT,TRBV4-1,TRBJ2-3,.,.
CASSQGYLSSGANVLTF,TGTGCCAGCAGCCAAGGGTATCTAAGCTCTGGGGCCAACGTCCTGACTTTC,TRBV4-2,TRBJ2-6,.,.
CASSLAGGRGEEQYF,TGCGCCAGCAGCTTGGCCGGGGGGCGGGGGGAAGAGCAGTACTTC,TRBV5-1,TRBJ2-7,.,TRBD2
CAWSGGVYGYTF,TGTGCCTGGAGTGGGGGGGTCTATGGCTACACCTTC,TRBV30,TRBJ1-2,.,.
CASMSLGQGMGYTF,TGTGCCAGCATGTCTCTCGGACAGGGAATGGGCTACACCTTC,TRBV27,TRBJ1-2,.,TRBD1
CAFRTGGFVTNEKLFF,TGTGCCTTTAGGACAGGGGGCTTTGTGACTAATGAAAAACTGTTTTTT,TRBV30,TRBJ1-4,.,TRBD1
CASSLTRSTDTQYF,TGTGCCAGCAGCCTGACTAGGAGCACAGATACGCAGTATTTT,TRBV11-3,TRBJ2-3,few,.
CASSPGTSPYEQYF,TGTGCCAGCTCACCTGGGACTAGCCCCTACGAGCAGTACTTC,TRBV18,TRBJ2-7,.,TRBD2